This is a list of T cell receptor beta chains from one sample in a study of blood T cell repertoires in COVID-19. Sequencing was performed with immunoSEQ multiplex PCR; in TCRdb, only in-frame clones are kept and a portion is missing. The repertoire includes around 180,000 clones, 79% of them detected once, and 17% sits in the top ten. The sample consisted of peripheral blood. These receptors were obtained from a man between 60 and 70 years old with active or convalescent COVID-19. The CDR3 runs from the conserved cysteine through the conserved F or W. The order of the fields is clone size, V gene, J gene, CDR3 length, CDR3 protein. Clone size appears in some rows only: once, few, many, or a class for an expanded clone.

NA	TRBV10-3	TRBJ2-7	14	CAISESGQGYEQYF
NA	TRBV4-1	TRBJ2-7	15	CASSQGTSGRYEQYF
NA	TRBV7-2	TRBJ2-1	14	CASSQRNSYNEQFF
NA	TRBV28	TRBJ1-5	15	CASSLGTGYRQPQHF
NA	TRBV5-6	TRBJ2-1	14	CASSLPLAGVEQFF
few	TRBV4-2	TRBJ2-1	17	CASSQEEASGSYNEQFF
once	TRBV19	TRBJ2-7	15	CASSFGGTGPAEQYF
NA	TRBV7-3	TRBJ1-1	14	CASSRRGLETEAFF
NA	TRBV7-3	TRBJ1-5	12	CASSSPGQPQHF
NA	TRBV5-1	TRBJ2-3	16	CASSLGAGRAVDTQYF